The entry below describes one T cell receptor (beta chain). This record belongs to a study of blood T cell repertoires in COVID-19. The overall study: COVID-19 samples collected from the United States, Italy and Spain covered acute and convalescent phases. The cDNA or gDNA used as material had been derived from T cells, B-cell-depleted T cells, or PBMCs.

This CDR3 contains 15 residues. Germline lookup yields CDR1 LNHDA and CDR2 SQIVND (reference sequence). Germline trimming cut 7 bases from V and 1 base from J; bases unmatched to any gene: 6. Per the authors' pipeline: Researchers report that nucleated cell counts were estimated from reference gene primer amplification. Profiled with immunoSEQ multiplex PCR; TCRdb holds only in-frame clones, not every one. V and J calls and clone size come straight from that table; D and trimming were deduced from the DNA. The sample yields 90,000 to 120,000 clones, 89% seen once. Sequencing was carried out using peripheral blood. The chain couples TRBV19 to TRBJ2-3, with 9 bases identical to TRBD1. This receptor was identified in a man aged 40-49 years with active or convalescent COVID-19. CDR3 DNA: TGTGCCAGTACCCCCCGGGACAGGGGCACAGATACGCAGTATTTT. Amino acid sequence: CASTPRDRGTDTQYF. Full variable domain (outside the CDR3, taken from reference TRBV19 and TRBJ2-3): DGGITQSPKYLFRKEGQNVTLSCEQNLNHDAMYWYRQDPGQGLRLIYYSQIVNDFQKGDIAEGYSVSREKKESFPLTVTSAQKNPTAFYLCASTPRDRGTDTQYFGPGTRLTVL.